These 32 T cell receptor beta chains share one sample of origin, sequenced in a study of CD8 T cells in Susac syndrome. An input of about 0.5 to 1 ug of RNA was subjected to reverse transcription using random hexamers. TCRdb fed the immunoSEQ multiplex PCR reads into MiXCR, producing one record per CDR3 protein. Here the sample spans around 170,000 distinct CDR3 sequences, about 95% being singletons. Sequencing used CD8+ T cells from PBMCs. The receptors were sampled from a human donor with Susac syndrome.

In this sample, this clonotype turned up once. The V gene is TRBV19, the J gene TRBJ1-5; D unresolved. The CDR3 runs 13 residues. The V end was cut by 6 bases, the J end by 1 base, with 7 bases between. Germline loops: CDR1 LNHDA, CDR2 SQIVND (reference sequence). The CDR3 sequence: CASRERSNQPQHF. The CDR3 DNA is TGTGCCAGTAGGGAGCGGAGCAATCAGCCCCAGCATTTT.

The V call is TRBV9, the J call TRBJ2-2; 14 bases fit TRBD2. After removal of 0 bases from V and 4 bases from J, the junction contained 2 bases not matched to a gene. CDR3 size: 17 residues. CDR1 and CDR2 from the germline V gene are SGDLS and YYNGEE. The CDR3 DNA reads TGTGCCAGCAGCGTAGTGGGGACTAGCGGGGGCACCGGGGAGCTGTTTTTT. Amino acid sequence: CASSVVGTSGGTGELFF.

The chain couples TRBV28 to TRBJ1-5, with D perhaps TRBD1 (5 bases). Trimming cost V 7 bases and J 6 bases, with 19 bases left between them. CDR1 and CDR2 from the germline V gene are MDHEN and SYDVKM. The CDR3 totals 15 residues. In DNA, the CDR3 is TGTGCCAGCAACCAGAAGGCAGGGATGGCTCAGCCCCAGCATTTT. The encoded protein is CASNQKAGMAQPQHF.

The rearrangement uses TRBV1 and TRBJ2-3; the table's D call, TRBD2, has no DNA check behind it. TRBV1 counts as a pseudogene. CDR3 length: 16 residues. The chain's CDR3 is CTSSQDLAGCTDTQYF. The CDR3 DNA sequence: TGCACCAGCAGCCAAGATCTAGCGGGGTGCACAGATACGCAGTATTTT.

This chain connects TRBV12-3 or TRBV12-4 to TRBJ2-7; weak D call: TRBD2 (6 bases). The germline V and J ends were trimmed by 4 bases and 5 bases, with 12 bases remaining between them. The CDR3 spans 13 residues. As DNA, the CDR3 is TGTGCCAGCAGTTCGGGGGATCCCAACGAGCAGTACTTC. This gives the protein CASSSGDPNEQYF.

This clonotype was observed once. The chain employs TRBV24-1 and TRBJ2-1, with D maybe TRBD2 (6 bases). V was trimmed by 7 bases and J by 2 bases, leaving 11 bases between them. The CDR3 contains 14 residues. Germline V gene sequence: CDR1 KGHDR, CDR2 SFDVKD. CDR3 nucleotides: TGTGCCACCAGCCTCGCGGGGACCTACAATGAGCAGTTCTTC. The encoded protein is CATSLAGTYNEQFF.

The chain is built from TRBV4-1 and TRBJ2-3, with a tentative D call TRBD1 (5 bases). CDR1 is MGHRA and CDR2 is YSYEKL in the germline V gene. This CDR3 contains 15 residues. V lost 1 base to trimming and J lost 1 base, with 9 bases between them. CDR3 in amino acids: CASSQVLQGTDTQYF. CDR3 nucleotides: TGCGCCAGCAGCCAAGTTTTACAGGGCACAGATACGCAGTATTTT.

The chain recombines TRBV24-1 with TRBJ2-1, with a weak D call TRBD1 (6 bases). V lost 5 bases to trimming and J lost 7 bases, with 11 bases between them. Germline V gives CDR1 KGHDR, CDR2 SFDVKD. This CDR3 contains 13 residues. This chain's CDR3 is CATSGKQGNEQFF. The CDR3 nucleotides are TGTGCCACCAGTGGTAAACAGGGAAATGAGCAGTTCTTC.

The chain is built from TRBV7-9 and TRBJ2-5, with D hard to call. V was clipped by 5 bases and J by 4 bases, with 11 bases between them. The CDR3 is 13 residues long. The germline V gene has CDR1 SEHNR and CDR2 FQNEAQ (reference sequence). CDR3 loop: CASSRPMGETQYF. CDR3 coding DNA: TGTGCCAGCAGCCGTCCTATGGGAGAGACCCAGTACTTC.

The genes are TRBV5-6 and TRBJ1-1, with D unresolved. The CDR3 extends over 15 amino acids. The germline CDR1 and CDR2 sequences are SGHDT and YYEEEE. The V end was cut by 4 bases, the J end by 4 bases, with 17 bases between. The chain's CDR3 is CASSVPRRDITEAFF. The CDR3 DNA reads TGTGCCAGCAGCGTCCCAAGGAGGGATATCACTGAAGCTTTCTTT.

This chain joins TRBV6-6 and TRBJ2-5, with D unclear. Trimming took 4 bases from V and 6 from J, leaving 15 bases between them. This CDR3 comprises 14 residues. Germline-derived CDR1 and CDR2 are MNHNY and SVGAGI (reference sequence). This CDR3 reads CASSSIEDPQTQYF. Here the CDR3 DNA reads TGTGCCAGCAGTTCCATTGAGGACCCCCAGACCCAGTACTTC.

This chain joins TRBV11-2 and TRBJ2-1; TRBD2 matches at 9 bases. The CDR3 spans 13 residues. Germline V gives CDR1 SGHAT, CDR2 FQNNGV. V shed 8 bases, J shed 8 bases, and the junction held 7 bases outside the gene matches. CDR3 in amino acids: CASGTSILHEQFF. The CDR3 DNA reads as TGTGCCAGCGGGACTAGCATCCTTCATGAGCAGTTCTTC. The variable domain in full, completed from reference TRBV11-2 and TRBJ2-1, reads EAGVAQSPRYKIIEKRQSVAFWCNPISGHATLYWYQQILGQGPKLLIQFQNNGVVDDSQLPKDRFSAERLKGVDSTLKIQPAKLEDSAVYLCASGTSILHEQFFGPGTRLTVL.

This sequence joins TRBV7-8 and TRBJ1-3; D unresolved. Trimming shortened V by 0 bases and J by 3 bases, and 6 bases separated the two germline ends. CDR1 and CDR2 (germline): SGHVS, FQNEAQ. This CDR3 is built from 14 residues. The CDR3 region has the DNA TGTGCCAGCAGCTTAGCGATAAATGGAAACACCATATATTTT. Translated, it gives CASSLAINGNTIYF.

V and J are TRBV12-3 or TRBV12-4 and TRBJ2-2; D remains ambiguous. Trimming pared 4 bases from V and 6 bases from J, leaving 9 bases between. The CDR3 is 13 residues long. The CDR3 region is CASSYGVAGELFF. Written as DNA, the CDR3 is TGTGCCAGCAGTTATGGGGTCGCCGGGGAGCTGTTTTTT.

The chain employs TRBV24-1 and TRBJ2-7; D could derive from TRBD1 or TRBD2 (5 bases each). V gave up 1 base and J gave up 2 bases, with 14 bases separating them. Germline CDR1 is KGHDR and CDR2 is SFDVKD. The CDR3 is 16 amino acids. Here the CDR3 reads CATSDFVLRGPYEQYF. CDR3 DNA sequence: TGTGCCACCAGTGATTTTGTACTCCGGGGACCCTACGAGCAGTACTTC.

V and J are TRBV20-1 and TRBJ2-1, with TRBD2 identical over 12 bases. CDR1 is DFQATT and CDR2 is SNEGSKA in the germline V gene (reference sequence). The CDR3 is 13 amino acids. J was trimmed by 5 bases and V by 5 bases; bases with no gene match: 1. The CDR3 region is CSALAGGDNEQFF. CDR3 in DNA: TGCAGTGCTCTAGCGGGAGGGGACAATGAGCAGTTCTTC.

This sequence joins TRBV30 and TRBJ1-2, with no clear D. V was clipped by 4 bases and J by 7 bases, with 16 bases between them. This CDR3 is built from 13 residues. Germline-derived CDR1 and CDR2 are GTSNPN and SVGIG (reference sequence). In DNA form, the CDR3 reads TGTGCCTGGACCCCAACAACGTCAGCTGGCTACACCTTC. Residues: CAWTPTTSAGYTF. The full variable domain, in which reference TRBV30 and TRBJ1-2 provide the parts outside the CDR3, is SQTIHQWPATLVQPVGSPLSLECTVEGTSNPNLYWYRQAAGRGLQLLFYSVGIGQISSEVPQNLSASRPQDRQFILSSKKLLLSDSGFYLCAWTPTTSAGYTFGSGTRLTVV.

This rearrangement joins TRBV11-2 to TRBJ2-5; D uncertain. Germline V CDR1 and CDR2: SGHAT, FQNNGV. This CDR3 is 13 amino acids long. V lost 3 bases and J lost 2, with 7 bases in between. The CDR3 nucleotides are TGTGCCAGCAGCTTGCAGATGCAAGAGACCCAGTACTTC. Its translation is CASSLQMQETQYF. The variable domain in full, completed from reference TRBV11-2 and TRBJ2-5, reads EAGVAQSPRYKIIEKRQSVAFWCNPISGHATLYWYQQILGQGPKLLIQFQNNGVVDDSQLPKDRFSAERLKGVDSTLKIQPAKLEDSAVYLCASSLQMQETQYFGPGTRLLVL.

V gene TRBV20-1 combines with J gene TRBJ2-2; TRBD1 agrees at 8 bases. From germline, CDR1 is DFQATT and CDR2 SNEGSKA (reference sequence). The CDR3 has 14 amino acids. V lost 6 bases, J lost 3 bases, and 6 bases stayed unmatched. DNA for the CDR3: TGCAGTGCATCGGACAGGGCGCACACCGGGGAGCTGTTTTTT. Translation gives CSASDRAHTGELFF.

By its share, this clonotype is medium-sized (0.01 to 0.1%). The genes are TRBV5-6 and TRBJ1-1, with D unresolved. V lost 0 bases and J 1 base, leaving 4 bases between the germline ends. Germline V gene data show CDR1 as SGHDT and CDR2 as YYEEEE. There are 13 residues in the CDR3. The CDR3 region is CASSLGGNTEAFF. The CDR3, as DNA: TGTGCCAGCAGCTTGGGGGGGAACACTGAAGCTTTCTTT.

The V gene is TRBV29-1, the J gene TRBJ2-7, with 9 bases aligning to TRBD2. V lost 2 bases and J lost 0; bases outside the gene matches: 5. The V gene's germline CDR1 is SQVTM and CDR2 ANQGSEA. The CDR3 extends over 15 amino acids. The chain's CDR3 is CSVELAGKSSYEQYF. For the CDR3, the DNA is TGCAGCGTTGAACTAGCGGGGAAAAGCTCCTACGAGCAGTACTTC.

The J gene is TRBJ2-7, the V gene TRBV20-1, with a weak D call TRBD2 (6 bases). The V gene's germline CDR1 is DFQATT and CDR2 SNEGSKA (reference sequence). Trimming shortened V by 3 bases and J by 0 bases, and 15 bases separated the two germline ends. The CDR3 length is 15 residues. In nucleotides, the CDR3 is TGCAGTGCTAGTGACCCCGGGACTTTCTCCTACGAGCAGTACTTC. It specifies CSASDPGTFSYEQYF.

This clonotype was counted a few times. This sequence joins TRBV27 and TRBJ1-2; 9 nucleotides agree with TRBD1. Trimming cost V 2 bases and J 1 base; bases outside gene matches: 2. Germline CDR1 and CDR2: MNHEY and SMNVEV (reference sequence). CDR3 length: 15 amino acids. The CDR3 protein is CASSLAGQGNYGYTF. CDR3 DNA: TGTGCCAGCAGTTTAGCGGGACAGGGTAACTATGGCTACACCTTC.

The chain recombines TRBV7-3 with TRBJ2-7; 12 bases align to TRBD1. The germline gives CDR1 SGHTA, CDR2 FQGTGA. This CDR3 spans 14 amino acids. Trimming cost V 5 bases and J 6 bases; bases outside gene matches: 5. The chain's CDR3 is CASSPGTGGSEQYF. The CDR3 region has the DNA TGTGCCAGCAGCCCCGGGACAGGGGGCAGCGAGCAGTACTTC.

The rearrangement uses TRBV7-2 and TRBJ1-5; 8 bases are a match to TRBD1. The ends lost 1 base at V and 9 bases at J; junction bases unmatched: 5. This CDR3 has 14 residues. Germline CDR1 is SGHTA and CDR2 is FQGNSA. CDR3 amino acids: CASSLGDRYLPQHF. As DNA, the CDR3 is TGTGCCAGCAGCTTAGGGGACAGGTATTTGCCCCAGCATTTT.

This chain joins TRBV15 and TRBJ2-3, with D perhaps TRBD2 (6 bases). This CDR3 is 15 amino acids long. Between the trimmed V and J ends, which lost 4 bases and 3 bases, there was a span of 14 bases. The V gene's germline CDR1 is LNHNV and CDR2 YYDKDF (reference sequence). The CDR3 loop is CATSIRSGTTDTQYF. CDR3 DNA sequence: TGTGCCACCAGCATACGTAGTGGGACTACAGATACGCAGTATTTT.

CDR3 nucleotide sequence: TGTGCCAGCAGCTTAGGAGGTGCTAGTGGCTACACCTTC. This sequence encodes CASSLGGASGYTF. This chain connects TRBV5-4 to TRBJ1-2, with D hard to call. The ends were cut back, 2 bases at V and 7 bases at J, with 12 bases in the middle. Germline V gene sequence: CDR1 SGHNT, CDR2 YYREEE (reference sequence). There are 13 residues in the CDR3.

This clonotype came up once. The chain uses TRBV11-2 and TRBJ2-3, with D possibly matching TRBD2 (5 bases). Trimming removed 4 bases at V and 6 bases at J, with 14 bases between. The germline V gene has CDR1 SGHAT and CDR2 FQNNGV. The length of the CDR3 is 14 residues. CDR3 sequence (DNA): TGTGCCAGCAGCTCGACTAACGGGTCCGATACGCAGTATTTT. It translates to CASSSTNGSDTQYF.

The J gene is TRBJ2-7, the V gene TRBV30; 7 bases match TRBD1. The CDR3 spans 12 residues. The V gene end was trimmed by 4 bases and the J gene end by 4 bases; junction bases not matched to a gene: 4. Per the germline V gene, CDR1 is GTSNPN and CDR2 is SVGIG (reference sequence). In nucleotides, the CDR3 is TGTGCCTGGAACAGGGGCCTTTACGAGCAGTACTTC. Protein sequence: CAWNRGLYEQYF.

The CDR3 DNA reads as TGTGCCAGCGCCTCTACTGACAGGGTACACGAGCAGTACTTC. The encoded protein is CASASTDRVHEQYF. The chain couples TRBV11-2 to TRBJ2-7; 7 nucleotides agree with TRBD1. This CDR3 has 14 amino acids. CDR1 is SGHAT and CDR2 is FQNNGV in the germline V gene. The trim removed 8 bases at V and 5 bases at J, leaving 12 bases unmatched.

The rearrangement links TRBV7-9 to TRBJ2-7, with unresolved D. The germline V gene has CDR1 SEHNR and CDR2 FQNEAQ (reference sequence). Trimming cost V 5 bases and J 3 bases, with 17 bases left between them. The CDR3 runs 15 residues. The CDR3 protein is CASSTDPASRYEQYF. The CDR3 region has the DNA TGTGCCAGCAGCACCGACCCGGCGAGCCGCTACGAGCAGTACTTC. Drawing the rest from reference TRBV7-9 and TRBJ2-7, the complete variable domain is DTGVSQNPRHKITKRGQNVTFRCDPISEHNRLYWYRQTLGQGPEFLTYFQNEAQLEKSRLLSDRFSAERPKGSFSTLEIQRTEQGDSAMYLCASSTDPASRYEQYFGPGTRLTVT.

The genes are TRBV2 and TRBJ2-1, with D maybe TRBD2 (6 bases). The CDR3 extends over 12 amino acids. Per the germline V gene, CDR1 is SNHLY and CDR2 is FYNNEI. V lost 10 bases and J 7 bases, leaving 14 bases between the germline ends. CDR3 in amino acids: CAMETLANEQFF. CDR3 coding DNA: TGTGCCATGGAAACCCTAGCGAATGAGCAGTTCTTC.